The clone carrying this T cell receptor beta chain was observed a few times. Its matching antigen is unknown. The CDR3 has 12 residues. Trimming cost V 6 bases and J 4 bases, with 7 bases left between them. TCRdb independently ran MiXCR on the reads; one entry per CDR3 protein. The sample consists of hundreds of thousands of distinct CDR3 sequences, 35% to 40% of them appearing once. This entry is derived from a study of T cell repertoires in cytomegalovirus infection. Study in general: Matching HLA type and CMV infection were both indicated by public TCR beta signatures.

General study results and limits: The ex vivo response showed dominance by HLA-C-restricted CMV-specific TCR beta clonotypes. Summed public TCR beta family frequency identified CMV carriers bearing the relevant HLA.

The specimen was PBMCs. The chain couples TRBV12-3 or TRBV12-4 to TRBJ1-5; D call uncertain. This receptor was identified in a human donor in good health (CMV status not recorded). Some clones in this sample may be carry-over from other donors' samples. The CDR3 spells CASSHQNQPQHF. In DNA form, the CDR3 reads TGTGCCAGCAGCCACCAAAATCAGCCCCAGCATTTT.